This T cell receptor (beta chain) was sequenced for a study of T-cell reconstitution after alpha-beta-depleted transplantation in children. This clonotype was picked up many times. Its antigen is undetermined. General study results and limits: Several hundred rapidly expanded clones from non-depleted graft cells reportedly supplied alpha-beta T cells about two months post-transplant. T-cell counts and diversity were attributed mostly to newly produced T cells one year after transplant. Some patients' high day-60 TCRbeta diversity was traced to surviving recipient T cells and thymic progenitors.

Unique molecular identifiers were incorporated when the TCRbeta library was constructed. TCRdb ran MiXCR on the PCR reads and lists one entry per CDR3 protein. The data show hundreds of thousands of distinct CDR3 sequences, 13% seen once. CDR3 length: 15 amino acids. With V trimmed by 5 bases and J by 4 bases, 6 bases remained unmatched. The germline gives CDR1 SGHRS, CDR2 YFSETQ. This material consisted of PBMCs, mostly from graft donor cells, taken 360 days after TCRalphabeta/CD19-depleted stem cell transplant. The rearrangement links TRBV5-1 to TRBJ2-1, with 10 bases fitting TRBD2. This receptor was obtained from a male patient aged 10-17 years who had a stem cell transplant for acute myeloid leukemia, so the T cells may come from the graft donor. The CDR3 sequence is CASSSGTSAYNEQFF. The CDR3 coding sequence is TGCGCCAGCAGTTCCGGGACTAGCGCTTACAATGAGCAGTTCTTC.